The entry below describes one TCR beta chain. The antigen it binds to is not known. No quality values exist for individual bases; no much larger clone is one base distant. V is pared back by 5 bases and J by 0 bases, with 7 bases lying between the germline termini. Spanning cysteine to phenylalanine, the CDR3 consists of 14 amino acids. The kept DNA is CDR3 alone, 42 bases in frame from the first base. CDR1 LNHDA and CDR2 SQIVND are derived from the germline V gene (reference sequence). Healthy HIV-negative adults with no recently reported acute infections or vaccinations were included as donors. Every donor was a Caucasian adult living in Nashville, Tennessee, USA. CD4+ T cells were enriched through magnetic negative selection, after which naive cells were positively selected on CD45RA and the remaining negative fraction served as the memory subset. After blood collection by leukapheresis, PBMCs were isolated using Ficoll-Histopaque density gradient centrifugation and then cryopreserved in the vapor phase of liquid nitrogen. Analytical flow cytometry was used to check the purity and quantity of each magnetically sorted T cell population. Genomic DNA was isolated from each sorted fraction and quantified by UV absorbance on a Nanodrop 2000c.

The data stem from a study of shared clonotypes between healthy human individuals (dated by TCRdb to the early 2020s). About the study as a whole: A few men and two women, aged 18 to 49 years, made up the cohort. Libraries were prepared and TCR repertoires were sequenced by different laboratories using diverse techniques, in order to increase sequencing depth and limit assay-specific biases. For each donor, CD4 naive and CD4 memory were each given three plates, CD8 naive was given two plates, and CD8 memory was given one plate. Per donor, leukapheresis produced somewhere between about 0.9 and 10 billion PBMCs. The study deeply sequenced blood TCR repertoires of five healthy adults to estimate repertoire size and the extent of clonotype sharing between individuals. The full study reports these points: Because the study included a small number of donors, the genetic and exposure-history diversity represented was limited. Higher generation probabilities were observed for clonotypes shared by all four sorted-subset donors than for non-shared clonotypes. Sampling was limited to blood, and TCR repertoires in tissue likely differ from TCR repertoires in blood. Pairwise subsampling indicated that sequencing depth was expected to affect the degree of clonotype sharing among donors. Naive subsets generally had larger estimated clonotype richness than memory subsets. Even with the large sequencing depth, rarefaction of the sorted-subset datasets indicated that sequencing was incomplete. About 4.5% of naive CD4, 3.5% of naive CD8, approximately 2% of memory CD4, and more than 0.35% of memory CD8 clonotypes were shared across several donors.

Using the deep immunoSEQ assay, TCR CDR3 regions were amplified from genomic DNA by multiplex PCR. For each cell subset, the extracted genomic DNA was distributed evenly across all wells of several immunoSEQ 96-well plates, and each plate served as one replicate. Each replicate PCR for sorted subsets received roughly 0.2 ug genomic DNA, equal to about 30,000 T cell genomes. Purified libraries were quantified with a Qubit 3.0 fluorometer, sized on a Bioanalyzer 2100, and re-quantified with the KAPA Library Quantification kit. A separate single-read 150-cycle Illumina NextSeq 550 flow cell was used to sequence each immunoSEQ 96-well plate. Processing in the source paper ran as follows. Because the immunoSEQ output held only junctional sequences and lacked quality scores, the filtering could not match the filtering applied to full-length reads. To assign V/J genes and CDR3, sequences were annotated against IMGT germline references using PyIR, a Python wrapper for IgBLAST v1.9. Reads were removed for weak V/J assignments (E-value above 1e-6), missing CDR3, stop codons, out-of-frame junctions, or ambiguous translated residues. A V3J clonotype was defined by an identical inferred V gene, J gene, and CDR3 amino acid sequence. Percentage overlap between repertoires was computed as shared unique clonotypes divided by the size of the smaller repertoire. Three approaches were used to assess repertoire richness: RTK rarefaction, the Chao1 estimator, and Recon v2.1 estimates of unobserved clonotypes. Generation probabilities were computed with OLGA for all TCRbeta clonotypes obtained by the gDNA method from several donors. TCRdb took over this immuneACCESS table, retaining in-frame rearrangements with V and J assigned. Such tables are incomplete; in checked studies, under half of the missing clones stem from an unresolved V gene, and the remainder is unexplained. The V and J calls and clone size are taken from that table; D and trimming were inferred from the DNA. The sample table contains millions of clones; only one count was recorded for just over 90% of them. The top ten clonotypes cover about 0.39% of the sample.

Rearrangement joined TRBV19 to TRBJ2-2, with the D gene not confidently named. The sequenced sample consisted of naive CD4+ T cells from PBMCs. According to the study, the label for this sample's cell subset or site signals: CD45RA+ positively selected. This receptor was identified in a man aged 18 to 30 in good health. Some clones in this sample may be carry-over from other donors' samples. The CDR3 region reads CASSGSSNTGELFF. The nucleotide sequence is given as TGTGCCAGTAGTGGGTCCTCGAACACCGGGGAGCTGTTTTTT.